The 31 T cell receptor beta chains below were found in one sample sequenced in a study of Tregs in tolerant kidney transplant recipients. Clones were read by immunoSEQ multiplex PCR, and TCRdb kept only the in-frame ones, dropping some. The data contain 30,000 to 35,000 clones, about four fifths of them singletons. For these TCRs, the target antigens are not known. The sequenced sample was Tregs from blood cultured with allogeneic cells. The receptors come from a human donor in good health.

This chain uses TRBV30 with TRBJ2-7; tentative D call: TRBD2 (6 bases). Trimming left V 0 bases short and J 7 bases short, with 22 bases between. This CDR3 has 16 amino acids. Germline values: CDR1 GTSNPN, CDR2 SVGIG (reference sequence). CDR3 sequence reads: CAWSVRRAGGLGEQYF. CDR3 coding DNA: TGTGCCTGGAGTGTACGAAGAGCGGGTGGGTTGGGGGAGCAGTACTTC. The full variable domain, with the rest looked up from reference TRBV30 and TRBJ2-7, is SQTIHQWPATLVQPVGSPLSLECTVEGTSNPNLYWYRQAAGRGLQLLFYSVGIGQISSEVPQNLSASRPQDRQFILSSKKLLLSDSGFYLCAWSVRRAGGLGEQYFGPGTRLTVT.

The rearrangement links TRBV7-9 to TRBJ2-5; 13 positions match TRBD2. Per germline, CDR1 SEHNR and CDR2 FQNEAQ (reference sequence). This CDR3 has 19 amino acids. Unmatched junction bases numbered 14, after V lost 5 bases and J lost 2 bases. The CDR3 loop is CASSNPVGTSGDLQETQYF. CDR3 in DNA: TGTGCCAGCAGCAACCCGGTTGGGACTAGCGGGGATCTACAAGAGACCCAGTACTTC.

The rearrangement joins TRBV6-5 to TRBJ2-3; D is ambiguous. CDR1 and CDR2 from the germline V gene are MNHEY and SVGAGI. CDR3 size: 15 residues. Between the trimmed V and J ends, which lost 6 bases and 0 bases, there was a span of 13 bases. The CDR3 DNA is TGTGCCAGCAGACCCCGCGGTAGCAGCACAGATACGCAGTATTTT. Its protein product is CASRPRGSSTDTQYF.

This chain connects TRBV27 to TRBJ1-2; D is perhaps TRBD1 (6 bases). Trimming took 5 bases from V and 2 from J, leaving 12 bases between them. The CDR3 extends over 14 amino acids. Germline CDR1 MNHEY, CDR2 SMNVEV (reference sequence). The CDR3 here is CASSRRGANYGYTF. CDR3 nucleotides: TGTGCCAGCAGTCGACGGGGGGCGAACTATGGCTACACCTTC.

V gene TRBV27 combines with J gene TRBJ2-3, with TRBD2 matching 7 bases. J gave up 9 bases and V 2 bases, and 8 bases lay outside the gene matches. CDR3 length: 14 residues. The germline gives CDR1 MNHEY, CDR2 SMNVEV (reference sequence). As DNA, the CDR3 is TGTGCCAGCAGTTTAGGACTAGTGACGAAGACGCAGTATTTT. Its translation: CASSLGLVTKTQYF.

The J gene is TRBJ1-1, the V gene TRBV7-8, with unresolved D. CDR3 length equals 15 residues. CDR1 is SGHVS, CDR2 FQNEAQ, per germline. Trimming cost V 4 bases and J 1 base, with 13 bases left between them. The CDR3 reads CASSSPASGNTEAFF. The CDR3, as DNA: TGTGCCAGCAGCTCCCCCGCCTCGGGGAACACTGAAGCTTTCTTT.

The chain employs TRBV5-1 and TRBJ2-3, with 9 positions matching TRBD2. V dropped 0 bases and J dropped 3; count of bases not matched to a gene: 23. CDR3 length: 22 amino acids. Germline V gene lookup returns CDR1 SGHRS and CDR2 YFSETQ. CDR3 DNA sequence: TGCGCCAGCAGCTTGGGTTTGAAGGTGATCAGCGGGAGGCGGTGGGGGACAGATACGCAGTATTTT. It translates to CASSLGLKVISGRRWGTDTQYF.

J is TRBJ2-3 and V is TRBV5-1; 7 bases are shared with TRBD1. The germline gives CDR1 SGHRS, CDR2 YFSETQ. The CDR3 totals 15 residues. V was clipped by 4 bases and J by 2 bases; unmatched bases: 7. CDR3 sequence reads: CASSPQQGVTDTQYF. The CDR3, as DNA: TGCGCCAGCAGCCCCCAGCAGGGGGTCACAGATACGCAGTATTTT.

DNA of the CDR3: TGTGCCTCCAGGGCCAACGTCCTGACTTTC. Its protein product is CASRANVLTF. The chain couples TRBV6-5 to TRBJ2-6; D gene ambiguous. The V gene's germline CDR1 is MNHEY and CDR2 SVGAGI. The CDR3 is 10 residues long. V was clipped by 11 bases and J by 5 bases, with 4 bases between them.

The V and J genes are TRBV29-1 and TRBJ2-1, with D perhaps TRBD1 (5 bases). The CDR3 loop spans 15 amino acids. CDR1 is SQVTM and CDR2 is ANQGSEA in the germline V gene. V lost 0 bases and J 9 bases, leaving 18 bases between the germline ends. The CDR3 sequence: CSVEDLSLGRGEQFF. The CDR3 nucleotides are TGCAGCGTTGAAGACCTCAGCCTAGGTAGGGGTGAGCAGTTCTTC.

This clone was detected once. The V gene is TRBV7-9, the J gene TRBJ2-3; 12 bases align to TRBD2. The CDR3 spans 17 residues. Trimming took 3 bases from V and 5 from J; bases not matched to a gene: 9. Germline lookup yields CDR1 SEHNR and CDR2 FQNEAQ (reference sequence). The CDR3 protein is CASSFRGPGLAGDTQYF. DNA of the CDR3: TGTGCCAGCAGCTTCAGGGGCCCGGGACTAGCGGGAGATACGCAGTATTTT.

The V and J genes are TRBV5-1 and TRBJ2-3; the D gene could be TRBD1 or TRBD2 (6 bases each). The CDR3 consists of 15 residues. Germline V gene sequence: CDR1 SGHRS, CDR2 YFSETQ. Trimming removed 2 bases at V and 3 bases at J, with 13 bases between. The CDR3 DNA is TGCGCCAGCAGCTTAGGGGGGCGTAGAACAGATACGCAGTATTTT. This encodes CASSLGGRRTDTQYF.

This clone came up once. The CDR3 nucleotides read TGTGCCATCACCCCACAACGGGGTTCACCCCTCCACTTT. This codes for CAITPQRGSPLHF. The chain uses TRBV6-6 and TRBJ1-6; D is unclear. The CDR3 is 13 residues long. Germline V gene sequence: CDR1 MNHNY, CDR2 SVGAGI (reference sequence). Deletions cut 10 bases from V and 9 bases from J, with 16 bases between.

The rearrangement links TRBV11-1 to TRBJ2-1; TRBD2 matches 9 bases. The V segment lost 1 base and the J segment 0 bases; nucleotides outside the gene matches: 7. The CDR3 is made up of 18 amino acids. Germline CDR1 SGHAT, CDR2 FQDESV (reference sequence). In DNA form, the CDR3 reads TGTGCCAGCAGCTTAGGGGGTAGCGGGGGATTCTCCTACAATGAGCAGTTCTTC. It specifies CASSLGGSGGFSYNEQFF.

This chain links TRBV19 with TRBJ1-1, with TRBD1 as a possible D gene (6 bases). CDR1 is LNHDA, CDR2 SQIVND, per germline (reference sequence). The CDR3 covers 14 residues. Trimming stripped 9 bases from V and 5 bases from J, with 19 bases between. CDR3 region: CASSRRGGHTEAFF. In DNA form, the CDR3 reads TGTGCCAGCTCCCGGAGGGGGGGGCATACTGAAGCTTTCTTT.

This chain connects TRBV30 to TRBJ2-7; D tentatively fits TRBD1 or TRBD2 (5 bases each). The CDR3 totals 11 residues. Germline loops: CDR1 GTSNPN, CDR2 SVGIG (reference sequence). Deletions cut 2 bases from V and 12 bases from J, with 14 bases between. The CDR3 here is CAWSPRDGMYF. In DNA form, the CDR3 reads TGTGCCTGGAGTCCCCGGGACGGTATGTACTTC.

This rearrangement joins TRBV7-9 to TRBJ1-2; D not resolved. V lost 7 bases to trimming and J lost 7 bases, with 13 bases between them. The germline CDR1 and CDR2 sequences are SEHNR and FQNEAQ (reference sequence). The CDR3 has 12 amino acids. CDR3: CASNWGGSGYTF. CDR3 in DNA: TGTGCCAGCAACTGGGGAGGGTCTGGCTACACCTTC.

CDR3 coding DNA: TGTGCCAGCTCACCTGTGAAAGGGGAAGCCGGGGAGCTGTTTTTT. Translation gives CASSPVKGEAGELFF. The V and J genes are TRBV18 and TRBJ2-2; weak D call: TRBD1 (5 bases). This CDR3 contains 15 residues. Deletions cut 3 bases from V and 6 bases from J, with 14 bases between. CDR1 KGHSH and CDR2 LQKENI come from the germline V gene.

The chain links TRBV21-1 to TRBJ1-3. TRBV21-1 is recorded as a pseudogene. The CDR3 totals 19 residues. CDR3 bases: TGTGCCAGCAGCAAACCGGACACCGGGGGTATCCTCTCTGGAAACACCATATATTTT. Its protein is CASSKPDTGGILSGNTIYF.

In nucleotides, the CDR3 is TGTGCCAGCAGCTTAGTAGGGAATTCACCCCTCCACTTT. This translates into CASSLVGNSPLHF. The gene calls are TRBV7-9 and TRBJ1-6; D is unclear. This CDR3 comprises 13 residues. V dropped 1 base and J dropped 7 bases, with 5 bases sitting between them. Germline V gene lookup returns CDR1 SEHNR and CDR2 FQNEAQ (reference sequence).

This chain uses TRBV19 with TRBJ1-3, with no clear D. Trimming took off 2 bases at V and 0 bases at J, with 11 bases between the two ends. Germline-derived CDR1 and CDR2 are LNHDA and SQIVND (reference sequence). CDR3 size: 16 residues. The CDR3 DNA follows: TGTGCCAGTAGTATAATGACGGGGTACTCTGGAAACACCATATATTTT. Its translation: CASSIMTGYSGNTIYF.

This clone was counted a few times. This chain links TRBV29-1 with TRBJ1-4; possibly TRBD1 for D (5 bases). Germline loops: CDR1 SQVTM, CDR2 ANQGSEA. V gave up 4 bases and J gave up 2 bases, with 8 bases separating them. This CDR3 is built from 13 residues. CDR3 bases: TGCAGCGTTGGGGGGGGGACTAATGAAAAACTGTTTTTT. This sequence encodes CSVGGGTNEKLFF.

V gene TRBV7-2 combines with J gene TRBJ2-7, with 11 bases fitting TRBD2. The V and J ends lost 5 bases and 3 bases, in that order; junction bases with no gene match: 6. This CDR3 has 15 residues. Germline CDR1 reads SGHTA; CDR2 reads FQGNSA. The CDR3 spells CASSHTSGSIYEQYF. The CDR3 nucleotides read TGTGCCAGCAGCCATACTAGCGGGAGTATCTACGAGCAGTACTTC.

By proportion, this clone is medium-sized. The chain has TRBV27 and TRBJ2-5; D is unclear. The CDR3 contains 14 residues. Trimming removed 5 bases at V and 7 bases at J, with 17 bases between. Germline V gives CDR1 MNHEY, CDR2 SMNVEV (reference sequence). In nucleotides, the CDR3 is TGTGCCAGCAGTCCGCCGGGCCTCGATGGGACCCAGTACTTC. It specifies CASSPPGLDGTQYF.

The V call is TRBV18, the J call TRBJ2-7; a weak D match, TRBD2 (5 bases). CDR1 and CDR2 from the germline V gene are KGHSH and LQKENI. Trimming stripped 3 bases from V and 5 bases from J, with 11 bases between. The CDR3 is 13 amino acids. CDR3 DNA sequence: TGTGCCAGCTCACCTTCGGGATGGAACGAGCAGTACTTC. Protein: CASSPSGWNEQYF.

The chain combines TRBV7-3 with TRBJ2-4; TRBD2 matches 8 bases. In germline, CDR1 is SGHTA, CDR2 FQGTGA. The CDR3 extends over 15 amino acids. The V segment lost 5 bases and the J segment 5 bases; nucleotides outside the gene matches: 8. This CDR3 is CASSSGGLAENIQYF. In DNA form, the CDR3 reads TGTGCCAGCAGCAGCGGGGGCCTAGCGGAAAACATTCAGTACTTC.

The rearrangement links TRBV7-2 to TRBJ2-7; 9 bases map to TRBD2. The CDR3 sequence is 13 residues long. Losses at the gene ends were 6 bases for V and 3 bases for J; bases not matched to a gene: 3. The germline V gene encodes CDR1 SGHTA and CDR2 FQGNSA. Here the CDR3 reads CASRASGVYEQYF. DNA of the CDR3: TGTGCCAGCAGGGCTAGCGGGGTCTACGAGCAGTACTTC.

The CDR3 coding sequence is TGTGCCAGCAGCTTAGGGGTGGGTTCTCGGGGCTACACCTTC. This sequence encodes CASSLGVGSRGYTF. This chain links TRBV11-2 with TRBJ1-2; D is unresolved. V was cut by 1 base and J by 8 bases, with 14 bases left in between. The length of the CDR3 is 14 residues. Germline values: CDR1 SGHAT, CDR2 FQNNGV.

This chain connects TRBV5-4 to TRBJ2-1; 10 positions agree with TRBD1. V lost 4 bases and J lost 2; bases outside the gene matches: 3. CDR1 SGHNT and CDR2 YYREEE come from the germline V gene (reference sequence). The CDR3 spans 15 residues. The DNA of the CDR3 is TGTGCCAGCAGCCAGGACAGGGGGACCTACAATGAGCAGTTCTTC. It codes for CASSQDRGTYNEQFF.

The chain joins TRBV2 to TRBJ2-7; 10 nucleotides align to TRBD2. This CDR3 has 15 residues. V gave up 3 bases and J gave up 5 bases; unmatched junction bases: 7. Germline V lookup: CDR1 SNHLY, CDR2 FYNNEI. The CDR3 sequence: CASSDTSGTVHEQYF. DNA for the CDR3: TGTGCCAGCAGTGATACTAGCGGGACGGTCCACGAGCAGTACTTC.

The J gene is TRBJ2-7, the V gene TRBV12-5, with 9 bases lining up with TRBD1. The CDR3 totals 15 residues. V lost 6 bases to trimming and J lost 5 bases; unmatched junction nucleotides: 11. The germline gives CDR1 LGHNT, CDR2 FRNRAP. CDR3 residues: CASGLYRGRVHEQYF. In nucleotides, the CDR3 is TGTGCTAGTGGCCTTTACAGGGGGCGTGTGCACGAGCAGTACTTC.